The rows below give T cell receptor beta chains drawn from one sample of a study of shared clonotypes between healthy human individuals. Here immunoSEQ multiplex PCR was the method, and the copy in TCRdb shows in-frame clones only, minus some. The sample carries approximately 500,000 clones, about four fifths recorded once. Sequencing was done on a sample of PBMCs. These receptors came from a middle-aged woman in good health. Some clones in this sample may be carry-over from other donors' samples. CDR3s include the opening cysteine and the closing phenylalanine or tryptophan. D genes are given only for firm matches.

d_call	v_call	j_call	cdr3_aa
TRBD2	TRBV27	TRBJ2-7	CASSLFGRHEQYF
TRBD1	TRBV11-2	TRBJ1-2	CASSLLTGDSYGYTF
.	TRBV4-1	TRBJ1-3	CASSPDRASGNTIYF
TRBD1	TRBV7-2	TRBJ1-4	CASSPYLGQGLKKLFF
.	TRBV27	TRBJ1-5	CASSLLGGGNQPQHF
.	TRBV21-1	TRBJ1-4	CASSAPTRDGTREKLFF
TRBD1	TRBV5-6	TRBJ2-5	CASSLMGQGAGFQETQYF
.	TRBV29-1	TRBJ2-7	CSVTGVLYEQYF
TRBD2	TRBV15	TRBJ2-3	CATSRGLAGAVDTQYF
.	TRBV25-1	TRBJ1-2	CASSEVQGRGYTF
TRBD2	TRBV27	TRBJ2-7	CASSPGGYTYEQYF
TRBD2	TRBV28	TRBJ2-1	CASREREGYNEQFF
TRBD1	TRBV7-9	TRBJ1-2	CASSFDRGDGYTF
.	TRBV5-1	TRBJ2-2	CASSSNGPSTGELFF
TRBD1	TRBV18	TRBJ2-1	CASSPSRDSYNEQFF
TRBD2	TRBV2	TRBJ2-7	CASRAGEPYEQYF
TRBD1	TRBV7-9	TRBJ1-4	CASSLEVAGGKLFF
.	TRBV30	TRBJ1-4	CAWSEFGRENEKLFF
.	TRBV21-1	TRBJ2-7	CASSITRFF
TRBD2	TRBV5-1	TRBJ2-1	CASLAGGGVDEQFF
.	TRBV6-6	TRBJ2-3	CASSYSQQPNTDTQYF
.	TRBV9	TRBJ1-3	CASSVSRVVSGNTIYF